The clone carrying this TCR beta chain appeared many times. Its antigen is currently unknown. CDR1 is GTSNPN, CDR2 SVGIG, per germline (reference sequence). This CDR3 has 14 amino acids. V was clipped by 0 bases and J by 4 bases, with 12 bases between them. This sample stems from a study of early T cells in non-severe SARS-CoV-2 infection. Study summary: With bulk RNA from unsorted whole blood as input, sequencing yielded unpaired chains.

Molecules of cDNA were individually given unique molecular identifiers that were attached to them. TCRdb called the 5' RACE reads again in MiXCR, with one record for every CDR3 protein. This sample carries about 64,000 distinct CDR3 sequences, roughly a fifth of them seen once, and the ten largest clones take approximately 15%. General study results and limits: There was a bias toward anti-spike CD8 responses in VDJdb matching, which missed private and CD4 specificities.

Sequencing used whole blood, obtained at baseline. This sequence joins TRBV30 and TRBJ1-2; D uncertain. The TCR sequence derives from an adult who was a healthcare worker with PCR-confirmed SARS-CoV-2 infection or an uninfected control (not recorded which). The chain's CDR3 is CAWSVTTPLYGYTF. The CDR3 DNA reads TGTGCCTGGAGTGTAACCACCCCCCTCTATGGCTACACCTTC.